This entry is about one TCR beta chain. The data belong to a study of blood T cell repertoires in COVID-19. Study-wide background: Some COVID-19 samples were acute and others convalescent; all came from the United States, Italy and Spain. In each case, the material was cDNA or gDNA derived from T cells, B-cell-depleted T cells, or PBMCs.

The CDR3 length is 18 residues. V lost 0 bases and J lost 5; bases outside the gene matches: 8. The germline CDR1 and CDR2 sequences are MGHRA and YSYEKL. Study processing details: Researchers report that nucleated cell counts were estimated from reference gene primer amplification. The repertoire was sequenced with immunoSEQ multiplex PCR; TCRdb's copy has only in-frame clones and lacks some. Clone size and the V and J calls come from that table; the DNA yielded D and trimming. The sample comprises fewer than 300,000 clones, 70% to 75% of which are singletons, and about 3.5% rests with the top ten. The sample consisted of peripheral blood. The clonotype was recovered from a woman older than 75 with acute or convalescent COVID-19. This sequence joins TRBV4-1 and TRBJ1-5; 12 bases match TRBD1. The CDR3 region is CASSQDWDRGLNDQPQHF. CDR3 bases: TGCGCCAGCAGCCAAGATTGGGACAGGGGGCTTAATGATCAGCCCCAGCATTTT.